This entry concerns a single T cell receptor (beta chain). Original processing methods: The assay estimated nucleated cells by amplifying reference gene primers. Using immunoSEQ multiplex PCR, the repertoire was profiled, and TCRdb retains in-frame clones only, with some absent. For V, J and clone size, that table is used; D and trimming come from the DNA. The sample yields a few hundred thousand clones, over 65% seen once. Trimming cost V 4 bases and J 9 bases; bases outside gene matches: 7. This CDR3 comprises 14 residues. CDR1 and CDR2 from the germline V gene are SGHDN and FVKESK. The sample is drawn from a study of blood T cell repertoires in COVID-19. Background on the study: Acute and convalescent COVID-19 samples came from the United States, Italy and Spain. In each case, the material was cDNA or gDNA derived from T cells, B-cell-depleted T cells, or PBMCs.

Input material: peripheral blood. This sequence was found in a human donor with acute or convalescent COVID-19. The donor label of this sample is uncertain. The chain joins TRBV14 to TRBJ2-1; 9 bases fit TRBD1. The CDR3 DNA reads as TGTGCCAGCAGCCCCGGGACAGGGTCGAGTGAGCAGTTCTTC. It translates to CASSPGTGSSEQFF.